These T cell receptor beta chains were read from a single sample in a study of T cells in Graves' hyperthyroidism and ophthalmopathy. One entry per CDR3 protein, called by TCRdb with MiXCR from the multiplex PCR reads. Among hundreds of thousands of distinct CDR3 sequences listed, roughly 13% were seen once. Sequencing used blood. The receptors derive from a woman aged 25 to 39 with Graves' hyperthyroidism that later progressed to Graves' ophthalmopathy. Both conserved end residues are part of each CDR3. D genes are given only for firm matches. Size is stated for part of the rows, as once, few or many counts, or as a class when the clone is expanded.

CDR3: CAWSGYGVNQPQHF
DNA: TGTGCCTGGAGTGGCTACGGCGTCAATCAGCCCCAGCATTTT
size: many
D: .
V: TRBV30
J: TRBJ1-5

CDR3: CSAPALRTGDFPGYTF
DNA: TGCAGCGCCCCGGCCCTTAGGACAGGGGACTTCCCTGGCTACACCTTC
size: .
D: TRBD1
V: TRBV29-1
J: TRBJ1-2

CDR3: CASSAASGPTYEQYF
DNA: TGTGCCAGCAGTGCGGCTAGCGGGCCTACCTACGAGCAGTACTTC
size: .
D: TRBD2
V: TRBV2
J: TRBJ2-7

CDR3: CSARAEGYEQYF
DNA: TGCAGTGCTAGAGCGGAGGGCTACGAGCAGTACTTC
size: many
D: .
V: TRBV20-1
J: TRBJ2-7

CDR3: CSARVSGGINEKLFF
DNA: TGCAGTGCTAGAGTCTCGGGCGGGATTAATGAAAAACTGTTTTTT
size: .
D: .
V: TRBV20-1
J: TRBJ1-4

CDR3: CASSQGRGRGNQPQHF
DNA: TGTGCCAGCAGCCAAGGACGGGGACGGGGCAATCAGCCCCAGCATTTT
size: .
D: .
V: TRBV4-2
J: TRBJ1-5

CDR3: CAITEGGGRNYGYTF
DNA: TGTGCCATCACTGAGGGTGGGGGCAGAAACTATGGCTACACCTTC
size: few
D: .
V: TRBV10-3
J: TRBJ1-2

CDR3: CASSKAEKEAEQYF
DNA: TGCGCCAGCAGCAAAGCGGAGAAGGAAGCCGAGCAGTACTTC
size: .
D: .
V: TRBV4-1
J: TRBJ2-7

CDR3: CSAARATQYF
DNA: TGCAGTGCCGCTAGGGCAACCCAGTACTTC
size: many
D: .
V: TRBV20-1
J: TRBJ2-5

CDR3: CASSYTTGWDQPQHF
DNA: TGTGCCAGCAGTTACACCACAGGGTGGGATCAGCCCCAGCATTTT
size: .
D: .
V: TRBV6-2/TRBV6-3
J: TRBJ1-5

CDR3: CASSKPTENTEAFF
DNA: TGTGCCAGTAGTAAACCGACTGAGAACACTGAAGCTTTCTTT
size: .
D: .
V: TRBV19
J: TRBJ1-1